The present T cell receptor (beta chain) was sequenced within a study of blood T cell repertoires in COVID-19. V was trimmed by 4 bases and J by 7 bases, leaving 17 bases between them. The CDR3 runs 15 residues. CDR1 is SGHDT and CDR2 is YYEEEE in the germline V gene. Clones were sequenced by immunoSEQ multiplex PCR, and TCRdb holds only the in-frame ones, with some missing. The table records fewer than 300,000 clones, 80% to 95% of them present only once. Across about two dozen US areas, participants ranged in age from 18 to 89 years. Recovered status in Cohort 3 required two negative PCRs, clearance, or symptom resolution.

The clonotype comes from a woman in her thirties who had recovered from COVID-19. V gene TRBV5-6 combines with J gene TRBJ2-2; tentative D call: TRBD2 (6 bases). Material for sequencing was PBMCs or T cells enriched from blood (not recorded which). The CDR3 region is CASSVLLATGGELFF. DNA for the CDR3: TGTGCCAGCAGCGTATTACTAGCTACGGGCGGGGAGCTGTTTTTT.